This TCR beta chain came from a study of blood T cell repertoires in COVID-19. Turning to the study itself: Sources were T cells, B-cell-depleted T cells, or PBMCs; the material itself was cDNA or gDNA.

Trimming removed 7 bases from V and 3 bases from J; junction bases left unmatched: 12. CDR1 and CDR2 (germline): MRHNA, SNTAGT. The CDR3 contains 16 residues. Original methodology: Cell counts per sample came from amplifying reference gene primers. Measured with immunoSEQ multiplex PCR; TCRdb has only the in-frame clones, and not every one. That table furnishes V, J and clone size, whereas the DNA furnished D and trimming. The table shows some 200,000 clones, with 80% to 85% occurring only once. This clonotype was sampled from a human donor with acute or convalescent COVID-19. The donor label of this sample is uncertain. Sequencing used peripheral blood. This chain uses TRBV6-4 with TRBJ1-5; 7 bases align to TRBD1. The CDR3 loop is CASTLSDRVNNQPQHF. CDR3 bases: TGTGCCAGCACCCTATCAGACAGGGTGAACAATCAGCCCCAGCATTTT.